These 2 T cell receptor beta chains originate from one sample sequenced in a study of patients and donors after allogeneic stem cell transplantation. Via MiXCR, TCRdb re-called the RT-PCR reads, giving one row per CDR3 protein. The sample lists roughly 940,000 distinct CDR3 sequences; approximately 19% were seen once. The sample was blood, either unsorted or a sorted T cell fraction (not recorded which). Receptor source: a human donor who was either an allogeneic HSCT recipient or a stem cell or donor lymphocyte infusion donor (not recorded which). It is not recorded whose cells these are; they may come from a transplant donor.

The V gene is TRBV9, the J gene TRBJ2-1, with D possibly being TRBD1 (5 bases). Per germline, CDR1 SGDLS and CDR2 YYNGEE. Deletions cut 2 bases from V and 2 bases from J, with 11 bases between. This CDR3 has 15 residues. CDR3 nucleotides: TGTGCCAGCAGCGTTGGGGCTGCTACCTACAATGAGCAGTTCTTC. Protein sequence: CASSVGAATYNEQFF.

The chain links TRBV2 to TRBJ2-7; 8 positions agree with TRBD1. The germline CDR1 and CDR2 sequences are SNHLY and FYNNEI. The J segment lost 0 bases and the V segment lost 3 bases, leaving 7 bases of the junction unmatched. The CDR3 runs 16 residues. CDR3 residues: CASSDPGQARSYEQYF. CDR3 bases: TGTGCCAGCAGTGATCCGGGACAGGCCCGCTCCTACGAGCAGTACTTC.